A single sample is the source of the 11 T cell receptor beta chains below, sequenced in a study of cytomegalovirus exposure and HLA in healthy donors. Primers for the PCR totalled 60 Vbeta and 13 Jbeta. The assay was immunoSEQ multiplex PCR, and TCRdb's table has in-frame clones only and misses some. The sample records approximately 100,000 clones, roughly 80% being singletons. Sequencing was done on a sample of PBMCs. The receptor source for this set is a man aged 55-75 years in good health and CMV-seropositive.

This CDR3 is CASSLDLAGGLQETQYF. The CDR3 DNA follows: TGTGCCAGCAGCTTAGATCTAGCGGGCGGCCTCCAAGAGACCCAGTACTTC. The V gene is TRBV7-2, the J gene TRBJ2-5; 8 nucleotides align to TRBD2. Germline lookup yields CDR1 SGHTA and CDR2 FQGNSA. This CDR3 comprises 17 residues. The junction had 8 bases not matched to a gene; V was cut back by 1 base and J by 1 base.

CDR3 amino acids: CASKKGGSRAETQYF. In DNA, the CDR3 is TGTGCTAGTAAAAAAGGGGGCTCCAGAGCAGAGACCCAGTACTTC. The chain couples TRBV2 to TRBJ2-5; 7 bases line up with TRBD1. Germline V gene lookup returns CDR1 SNHLY and CDR2 FYNNEI. This CDR3 comprises 15 residues. The whole variable domain, remainder taken from reference TRBV2 and TRBJ2-5, is EPEVTQTPSHQVTQMGQEVILRCVPISNHLYFYWYRQILGQKVEFLVSFYNNEISEKSEIFDDQFSVERPDGSNFTLKIRSTKLEDSAMYFCASKKGGSRAETQYFGPGTRLLVL.

The rearrangement links TRBV5-6 to TRBJ1-5; 8 bases map to TRBD1. CDR3 length: 15 amino acids. Germline V CDR1 and CDR2: SGHDT, YYEEEE. With 0 bases clipped from V and 5 bases from J, the junction kept 4 bases outside the gene matches. In nucleotides, the CDR3 is TGTGCCAGCAGCTTGGGGGGACAGGCGTATCAGCCCCAGCATTTT. Translated: CASSLGGQAYQPQHF. The complete variable domain, with remaining parts taken from reference TRBV5-6 and TRBJ1-5, reads DAGVTQSPTHLIKTRGQQVTLRCSPKSGHDTVSWYQQALGQGPQFIFQYYEEEERQRGNFPDRFSGHQFPNYSSELNVNALLLGDSALYLCASSLGGQAYQPQHFGDGTRLSIL.

The CDR3 region has the DNA TGTGCCAGCAGTGAACCGGGACAGGGTATCATGGAGACCCAGTACTTC. Its translation is CASSEPGQGIMETQYF. V gene TRBV2 combines with J gene TRBJ2-5, with 9 bases lining up with TRBD1. This CDR3 region has 16 residues. With V trimmed by 2 bases and J by 5 bases, 9 bases remained unmatched. Germline V CDR1 and CDR2: SNHLY, FYNNEI.

The V and J genes are TRBV11-2 and TRBJ2-2; TRBD2 matches 7 bases. The CDR3 length is 16 residues. The junction had 6 bases not matched to a gene; V was cut back by 5 bases and J by 0 bases. Germline V gene lookup returns CDR1 SGHAT and CDR2 FQNNGV. CDR3 nucleotides: TGTGCCAGCAGCCGCCGGGGGGTAGCGAACACCGGGGAGCTGTTTTTT. Protein product: CASSRRGVANTGELFF.

This chain connects TRBV4-1 to TRBJ2-3; 9 positions match TRBD2. The V gene end was trimmed by 0 bases and the J gene end by 6 bases; junction bases not matched to a gene: 7. The CDR3 runs to 16 residues. Germline V gives CDR1 MGHRA, CDR2 YSYEKL. CDR3: CASSQEGQSGGDTQYF. CDR3 in DNA: TGCGCCAGCAGCCAAGAAGGTCAGAGCGGGGGGGATACGCAGTATTTT.

V and J are TRBV19 and TRBJ2-5; D possibly corresponds to TRBD1 (6 bases). Trimming left V 5 bases short and J 5 bases short, with 15 bases between. This CDR3 is built from 14 residues. In germline, CDR1 is LNHDA, CDR2 SQIVND (reference sequence). The CDR3 sequence: CASSVSQGWETQYF. The CDR3 bases are TGTGCCAGTAGTGTATCACAGGGTTGGGAGACCCAGTACTTC.

This clone was observed a handful of times. The chain links TRBV11-2 to TRBJ2-7; D remains ambiguous. Germline lookup yields CDR1 SGHAT and CDR2 FQNNGV. This CDR3 has 14 amino acids. Trimming shortened V by 3 bases and J by 2 bases, and 11 bases separated the two germline ends. This chain's CDR3 is CASSFDPRTYEQYF. For the CDR3, the DNA is TGTGCCAGCAGCTTCGACCCGAGGACCTACGAGCAGTACTTC. Drawing the rest from reference TRBV11-2 and TRBJ2-7, the complete variable domain is EAGVAQSPRYKIIEKRQSVAFWCNPISGHATLYWYQQILGQGPKLLIQFQNNGVVDDSQLPKDRFSAERLKGVDSTLKIQPAKLEDSAVYLCASSFDPRTYEQYFGPGTRLTVT.

This chain joins TRBV28 and TRBJ2-4; 10 positions match TRBD1. Germline loops: CDR1 MDHEN, CDR2 SYDVKM. The V gene end was trimmed by 2 bases and the J gene end by 0 bases; junction bases not matched to a gene: 4. CDR3 length: 17 amino acids. Here the CDR3 reads CASSLIGTGAAKNIQYF. The CDR3 DNA reads TGTGCCAGCAGTTTAATCGGGACAGGGGCAGCCAAAAACATTCAGTACTTC.

The rearrangement joins TRBV27 to TRBJ1-1; no reliable D call. Germline loops: CDR1 MNHEY, CDR2 SMNVEV (reference sequence). V shed 2 bases and J shed 6 bases, with 13 bases lying between them. This CDR3 contains 14 residues. As DNA, the CDR3 is TGTGCCAGCAGTTTAATGGGCCAGGCCTCTGAAGCTTTCTTT. It specifies CASSLMGQASEAFF.

The chain carries TRBV29-1 and TRBJ2-3, with D perhaps matching TRBD2 (6 bases). Trimming left V 3 bases short and J 4 bases short, with 8 bases between. Germline V gives CDR1 SQVTM, CDR2 ANQGSEA. The CDR3 extends over 12 amino acids. The CDR3 loop is CSVDAGPDTQYF. In DNA, the CDR3 is TGCAGCGTTGACGCGGGGCCAGATACGCAGTATTTT.